This T cell receptor beta chain emerged from a study of OX40 agonist ivuxolimab in advanced cancers. At the level of the study: Patients were dosed intravenously with ivuxolimab at 0.01 to 10 mg/kg every 2 weeks.

V trimming: 9 bases; J trimming: 3 bases; junction bases outside the gene matches: 5. The CDR3 length is 14 residues. Germline V gene lookup returns CDR1 MNHEY and CDR2 SMNVEV (reference sequence). Study observations and caveats: CD4+ and CD8+ blood T cells expanded clonally by week 6 at 0.1 to 3.0 mg/kg.

The repertoire was sequenced with immunoSEQ multiplex PCR; TCRdb's copy has only in-frame clones and lacks some. The sample holds tens of thousands of clones; about 88% are singletons and the top ten take 12%. Remarks on this clone: Its antigen is as yet unknown.

Sequencing used CD4+ or CD8+ T cells sorted from blood, obtained in a trial of the OX40 agonist ivuxolimab. The chain carries TRBV27 and TRBJ2-3; 11 positions agree with TRBD2. This receptor was obtained from an adult with an advanced solid tumor such as melanoma, head and neck, liver or kidney cancer. The CDR3 is CASKLAGVTDTQYF. The CDR3 DNA follows: TGTGCCAGTAAACTAGCGGGAGTAACAGATACGCAGTATTTT.